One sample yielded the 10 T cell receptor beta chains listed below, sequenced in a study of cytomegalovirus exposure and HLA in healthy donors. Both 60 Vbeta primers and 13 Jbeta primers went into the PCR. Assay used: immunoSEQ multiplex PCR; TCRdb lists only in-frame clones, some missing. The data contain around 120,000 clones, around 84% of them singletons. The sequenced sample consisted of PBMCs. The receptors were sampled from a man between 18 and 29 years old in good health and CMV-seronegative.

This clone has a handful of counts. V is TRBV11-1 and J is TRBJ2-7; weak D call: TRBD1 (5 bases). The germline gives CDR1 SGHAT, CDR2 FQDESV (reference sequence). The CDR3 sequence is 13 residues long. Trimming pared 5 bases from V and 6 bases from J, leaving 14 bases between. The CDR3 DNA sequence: TGTGCCAGCAGCGTCCTAAAGGGGTCCGAGCAGTACTTC. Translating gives CASSVLKGSEQYF.

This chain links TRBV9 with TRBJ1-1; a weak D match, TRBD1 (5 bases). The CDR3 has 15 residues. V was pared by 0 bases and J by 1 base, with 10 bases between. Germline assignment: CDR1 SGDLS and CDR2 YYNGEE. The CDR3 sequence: CASSVVGAGNTEAFF. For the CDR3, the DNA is TGTGCCAGCAGCGTAGTAGGGGCCGGGAACACTGAAGCTTTCTTT.

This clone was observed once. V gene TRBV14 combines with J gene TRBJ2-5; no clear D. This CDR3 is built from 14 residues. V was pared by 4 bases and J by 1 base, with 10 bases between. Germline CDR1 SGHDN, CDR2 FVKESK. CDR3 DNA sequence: TGTGCCAGCAGCCCGCGGTTAAGCCAAGAGACCCAGTACTTC. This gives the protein CASSPRLSQETQYF.

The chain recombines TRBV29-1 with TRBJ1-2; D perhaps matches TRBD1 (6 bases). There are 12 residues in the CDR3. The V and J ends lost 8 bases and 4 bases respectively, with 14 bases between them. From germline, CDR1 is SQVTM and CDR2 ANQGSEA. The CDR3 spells CSTWDTIYGYTF. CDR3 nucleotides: TGCAGCACCTGGGACACCATCTATGGCTACACCTTC. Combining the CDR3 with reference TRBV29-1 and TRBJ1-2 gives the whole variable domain SAVISQKPSRDICQRGTSLTIQCQVDSQVTMMFWYRQQPGQSLTLIATANQGSEATYESGFVIDKFPISRPNLTFSTLTVSNMSPEDSSIYLCSTWDTIYGYTFGSGTRLTVV.

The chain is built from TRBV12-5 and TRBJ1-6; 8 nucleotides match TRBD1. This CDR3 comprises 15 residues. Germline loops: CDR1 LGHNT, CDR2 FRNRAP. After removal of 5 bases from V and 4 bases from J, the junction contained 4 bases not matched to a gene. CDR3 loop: CASGPGDRYNSPLHF. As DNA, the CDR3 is TGTGCTAGTGGTCCAGGGGACAGGTATAATTCACCCCTCCACTTT. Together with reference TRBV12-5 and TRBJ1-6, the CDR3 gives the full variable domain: DARVTQTPRHKVTEMGQEVTMRCQPILGHNTVFWYRQTMMQGLELLAYFRNRAPLDDSGMPKDRFSAEMPDATLATLKIQPSEPRDSAVYFCASGPGDRYNSPLHFGNGTRLTVT.

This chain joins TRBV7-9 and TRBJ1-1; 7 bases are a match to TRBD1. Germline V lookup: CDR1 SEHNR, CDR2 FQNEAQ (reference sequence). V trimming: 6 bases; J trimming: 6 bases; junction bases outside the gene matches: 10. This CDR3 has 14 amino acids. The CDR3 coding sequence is TGTGCCAGCAGTTCCGGACAGGCGGGGCCTGAAGCTTTCTTT. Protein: CASSSGQAGPEAFF.

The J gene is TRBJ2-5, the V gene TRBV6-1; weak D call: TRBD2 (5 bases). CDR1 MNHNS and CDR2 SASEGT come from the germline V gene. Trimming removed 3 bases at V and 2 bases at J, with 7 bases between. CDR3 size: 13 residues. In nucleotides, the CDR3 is TGTGCCAGCAGTGAGTGGGAGCAAGAGACCCAGTACTTC. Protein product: CASSEWEQETQYF.

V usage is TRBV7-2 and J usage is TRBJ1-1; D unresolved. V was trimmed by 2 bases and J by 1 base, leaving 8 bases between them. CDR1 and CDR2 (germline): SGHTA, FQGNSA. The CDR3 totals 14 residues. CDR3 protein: CASSLSGGNTEAFF. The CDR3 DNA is TGTGCCAGCAGCTTAAGTGGAGGGAACACTGAAGCTTTCTTT.

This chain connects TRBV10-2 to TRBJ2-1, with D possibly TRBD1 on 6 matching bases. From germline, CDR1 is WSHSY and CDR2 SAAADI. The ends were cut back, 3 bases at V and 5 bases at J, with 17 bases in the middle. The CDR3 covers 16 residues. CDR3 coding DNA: TGCGCCAGCAGTGACATTGGACAGCGAGGGGACAATGAGCAGTTCTTC. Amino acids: CASSDIGQRGDNEQFF.

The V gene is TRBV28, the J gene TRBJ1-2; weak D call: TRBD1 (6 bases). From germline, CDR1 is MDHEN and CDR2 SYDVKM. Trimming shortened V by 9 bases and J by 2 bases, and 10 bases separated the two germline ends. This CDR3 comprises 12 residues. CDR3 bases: TGTGCCAGTACCAGGGGAAACTATGGCTACACCTTC. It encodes CASTRGNYGYTF.